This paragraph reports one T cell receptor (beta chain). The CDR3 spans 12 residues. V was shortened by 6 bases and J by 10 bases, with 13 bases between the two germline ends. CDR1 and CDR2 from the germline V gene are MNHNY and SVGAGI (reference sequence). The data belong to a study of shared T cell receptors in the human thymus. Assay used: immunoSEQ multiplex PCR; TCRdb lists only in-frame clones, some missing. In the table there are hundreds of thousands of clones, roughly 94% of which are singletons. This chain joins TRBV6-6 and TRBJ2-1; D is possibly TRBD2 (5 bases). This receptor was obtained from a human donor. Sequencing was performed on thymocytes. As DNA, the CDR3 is TGTGCCAGCAGCCGGGCGGGTGGCGAGCAGTTCTTC. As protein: CASSRAGGEQFF.